In its sample, the clone carrying this TCR beta chain was seen many times. From germline, CDR1 is MDHEN and CDR2 SYDVKM. V shed 4 bases and J shed 2 bases, with 17 bases lying between them. The CDR3 spans 17 residues. This entry comes from a study of blood T cell repertoires in COVID-19. Measured with immunoSEQ multiplex PCR; TCRdb has only the in-frame clones, and not every one. Of about 300,000 clones in the sample, around nine tenths are singletons; the top ten hold approximately 2%. This TCR was sampled from a woman in her 30s with COVID-19, enrolled during active disease. Sequences were obtained from peripheral blood. This rearrangement joins TRBV28 to TRBJ2-2; the D gene is possibly TRBD1 (6 bases). The CDR3 nucleotides read TGTGCCAGCAGTTCCACCTATTGGGACAATAACACCGGGGAGCTGTTTTTT. Translation gives CASSSTYWDNNTGELFF.